This T cell receptor (beta chain) was observed in a study of a mutant IDH1 vaccine in newly diagnosed glioma. Turning to the study itself: Patients were started on vaccination 4-6 weeks after radiotherapy alone, or with temozolomide cycles. Among treated patients, about 60% were male and around 40% female, and mean age was approximately 43 years. Earlier therapy was either radiotherapy, temozolomide, or both, and most got both.

The length of the CDR3 is 16 residues. The junction had 6 bases not matched to a gene; V was cut back by 5 bases and J by 1 base. Germline V gene sequence: CDR1 SGHDN, CDR2 FVKESK. The sample's time point: week 5, during vaccination. The vaccine gave 300 ug of a 20-mer mutant IDH1 peptide subcutaneously per dose. Of note for this clone: As yet, its antigen is unknown.

Data came from immunoSEQ multiplex PCR; TCRdb stores just in-frame clones and leaves some out. The sample gives about 38,000 clones, approximately 80% of which show up once; less than 6.5% is in the top ten. The rearrangement uses TRBV14 and TRBJ2-3; 10 nucleotides agree with TRBD2. The specimen comprised PBMCs, sampled from a glioma patient whose treatment included an IDH1 peptide vaccine. The sequence came from a man between 35 and 55 years old with glioma. For the CDR3, the DNA is TGTGCCAGCAGCTCCCTGACTAGCGGGCGCACAGATACGCAGTATTTT. Amino acids: CASSSLTSGRTDTQYF.